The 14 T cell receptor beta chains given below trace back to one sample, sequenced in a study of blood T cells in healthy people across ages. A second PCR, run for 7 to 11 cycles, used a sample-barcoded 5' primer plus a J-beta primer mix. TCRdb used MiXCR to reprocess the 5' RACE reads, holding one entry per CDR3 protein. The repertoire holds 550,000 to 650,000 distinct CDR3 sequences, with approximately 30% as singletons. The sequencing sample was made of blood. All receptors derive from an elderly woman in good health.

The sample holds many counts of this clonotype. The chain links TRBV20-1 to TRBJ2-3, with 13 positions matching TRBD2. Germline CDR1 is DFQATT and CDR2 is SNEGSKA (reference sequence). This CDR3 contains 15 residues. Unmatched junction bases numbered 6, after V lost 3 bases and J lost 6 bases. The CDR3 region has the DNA TGCAGTGCTAGTACGACTAGCGGGGGGTGGGATACGCAGTATTTT. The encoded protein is CSASTTSGGWDTQYF.

The CDR3 DNA reads TGTGCCAGCTCATCAGACCACACAGATACGCAGTATTTT. This sequence encodes CASSSDHTDTQYF. The V call is TRBV18, the J call TRBJ2-3; D is unresolved. Germline V gene data show CDR1 as KGHSH and CDR2 as LQKENI. Trimming took 5 bases from V and 2 from J, leaving 8 bases between them. This CDR3 is built from 13 residues.

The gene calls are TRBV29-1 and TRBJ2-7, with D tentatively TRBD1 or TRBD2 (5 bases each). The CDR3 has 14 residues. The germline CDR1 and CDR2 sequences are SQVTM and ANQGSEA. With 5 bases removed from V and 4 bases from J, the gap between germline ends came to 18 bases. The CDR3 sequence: CSVSRDVSFYEQYF. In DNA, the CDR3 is TGCAGCGTTTCCCGGGACGTTTCGTTTTACGAGCAGTACTTC.

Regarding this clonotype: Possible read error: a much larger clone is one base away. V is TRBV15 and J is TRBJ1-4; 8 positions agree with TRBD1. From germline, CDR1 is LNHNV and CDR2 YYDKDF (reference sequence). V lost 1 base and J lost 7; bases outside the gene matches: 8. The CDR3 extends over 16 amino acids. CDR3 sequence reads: CATSRASIGQGEKLFF. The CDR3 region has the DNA TGTGCCACCAGCAGAGCTAGTATAGGACAGGGTGAAAAACTGTTTTTT. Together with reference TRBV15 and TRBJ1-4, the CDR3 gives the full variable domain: DAMVIQNPRYQVTQFGKPVTLSCSQTLNHNVMYWYQQKSSQAPKLLFHYYDKDFNNEADTPDNFQSRRPNTSFCFLDIRSPGLGDTAMYLCATSRASIGQGEKLFFGSGTQLSVL.

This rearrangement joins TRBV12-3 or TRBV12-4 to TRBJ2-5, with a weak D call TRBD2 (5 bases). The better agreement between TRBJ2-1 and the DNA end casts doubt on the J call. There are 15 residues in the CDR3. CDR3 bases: TGTGCCAGCAGTCTATACTCCGGGAACCAAGAGACCCAGTTCTTC. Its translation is CASSLYSGNQETQFF.

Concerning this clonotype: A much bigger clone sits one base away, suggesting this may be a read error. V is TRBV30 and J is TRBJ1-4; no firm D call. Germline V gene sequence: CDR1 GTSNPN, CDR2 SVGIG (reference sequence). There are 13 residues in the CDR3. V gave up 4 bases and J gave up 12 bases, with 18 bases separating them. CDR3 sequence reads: CAWTETSDGELFF. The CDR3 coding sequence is TGTGCCTGGACCGAGACCTCGGACGGGGAACTGTTTTTT.

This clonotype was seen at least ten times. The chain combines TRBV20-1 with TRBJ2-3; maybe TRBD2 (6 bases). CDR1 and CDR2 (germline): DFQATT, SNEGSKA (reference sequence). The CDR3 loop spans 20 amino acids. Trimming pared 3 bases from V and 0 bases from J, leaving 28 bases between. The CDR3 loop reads CSASSLTGVPRLSSTDTQYF. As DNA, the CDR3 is TGCAGTGCTAGCTCCCTAACGGGGGTTCCGCGCCTATCTAGCACAGATACGCAGTATTTT.

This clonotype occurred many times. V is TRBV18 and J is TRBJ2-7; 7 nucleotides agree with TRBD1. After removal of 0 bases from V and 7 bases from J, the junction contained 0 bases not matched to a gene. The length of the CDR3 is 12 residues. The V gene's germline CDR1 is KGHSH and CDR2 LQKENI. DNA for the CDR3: TGTGCCAGCTCACCACCGGGACAGGAGCAGTACTTC. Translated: CASSPPGQEQYF.

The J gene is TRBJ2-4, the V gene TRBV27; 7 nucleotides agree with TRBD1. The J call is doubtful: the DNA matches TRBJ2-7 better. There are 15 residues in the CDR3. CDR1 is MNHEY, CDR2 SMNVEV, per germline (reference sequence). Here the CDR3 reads CASSPRQGDFYEQYF. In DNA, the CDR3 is TGTGCCAGCAGTCCGCGACAGGGAGACTTCTACGAGCAGTACTTC.

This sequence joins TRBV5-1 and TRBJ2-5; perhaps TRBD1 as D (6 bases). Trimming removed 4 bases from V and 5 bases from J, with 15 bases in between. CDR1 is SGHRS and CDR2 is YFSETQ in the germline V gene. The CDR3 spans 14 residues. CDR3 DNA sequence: TGCGCCAGCAGCCGGACAGCCCAGGCCGAGACCCAGTACTTC. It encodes CASSRTAQAETQYF.

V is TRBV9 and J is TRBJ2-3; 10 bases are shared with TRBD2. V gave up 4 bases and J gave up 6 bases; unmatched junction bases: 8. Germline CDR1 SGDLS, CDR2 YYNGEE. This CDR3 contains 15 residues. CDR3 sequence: CASSLQAGGRDTQYF. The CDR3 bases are TGTGCCAGCAGCCTTCAAGCGGGGGGGCGGGATACGCAGTATTTT.

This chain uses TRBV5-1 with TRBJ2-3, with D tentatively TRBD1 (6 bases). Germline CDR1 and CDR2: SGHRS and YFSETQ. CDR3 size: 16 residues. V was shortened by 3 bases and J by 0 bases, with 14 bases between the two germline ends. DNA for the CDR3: TGCGCCAGCAGCTCCCTCCGGGACAAAAGCACAGATACGCAGTATTTT. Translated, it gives CASSSLRDKSTDTQYF. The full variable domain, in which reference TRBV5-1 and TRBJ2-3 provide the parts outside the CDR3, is KAGVTQTPRYLIKTRGQQVTLSCSPISGHRSVSWYQQTPGQGLQFLFEYFSETQRNKGNFPGRFSGRQFSNSRSEMNVSTLELGDSALYLCASSSLRDKSTDTQYFGPGTRLTVL.

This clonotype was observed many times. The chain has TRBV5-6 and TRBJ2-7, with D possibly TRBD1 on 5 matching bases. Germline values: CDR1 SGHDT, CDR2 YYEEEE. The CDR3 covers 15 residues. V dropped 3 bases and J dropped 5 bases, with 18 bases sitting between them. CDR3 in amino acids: CASSYTTTGKNEQYF. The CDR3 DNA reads TGTGCCAGCAGCTACACGACAACAGGAAAGAACGAGCAGTACTTC.

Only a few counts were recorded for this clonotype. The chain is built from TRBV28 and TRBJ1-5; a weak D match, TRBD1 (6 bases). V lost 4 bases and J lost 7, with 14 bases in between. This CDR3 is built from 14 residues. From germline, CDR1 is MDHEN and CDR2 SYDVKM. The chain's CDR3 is CASSSNRVGQPQHF. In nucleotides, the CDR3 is TGTGCCAGCAGTTCCAACAGGGTTGGACAGCCCCAGCATTTT.